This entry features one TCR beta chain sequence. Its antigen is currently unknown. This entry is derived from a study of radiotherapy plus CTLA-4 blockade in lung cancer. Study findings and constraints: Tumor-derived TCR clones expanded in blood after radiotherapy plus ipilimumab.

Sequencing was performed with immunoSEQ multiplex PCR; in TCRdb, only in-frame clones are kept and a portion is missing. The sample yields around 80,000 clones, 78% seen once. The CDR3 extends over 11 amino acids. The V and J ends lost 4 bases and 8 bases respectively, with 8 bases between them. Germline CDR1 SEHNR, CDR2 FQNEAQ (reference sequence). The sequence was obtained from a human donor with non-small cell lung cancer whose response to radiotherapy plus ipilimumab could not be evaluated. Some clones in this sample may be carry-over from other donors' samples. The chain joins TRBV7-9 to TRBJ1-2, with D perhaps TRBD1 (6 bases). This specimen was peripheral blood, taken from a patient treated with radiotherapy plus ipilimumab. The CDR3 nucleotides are TGTGCCAGCAGCTCGACAGGCGGCTACACCTTC. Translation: CASSSTGGYTF.